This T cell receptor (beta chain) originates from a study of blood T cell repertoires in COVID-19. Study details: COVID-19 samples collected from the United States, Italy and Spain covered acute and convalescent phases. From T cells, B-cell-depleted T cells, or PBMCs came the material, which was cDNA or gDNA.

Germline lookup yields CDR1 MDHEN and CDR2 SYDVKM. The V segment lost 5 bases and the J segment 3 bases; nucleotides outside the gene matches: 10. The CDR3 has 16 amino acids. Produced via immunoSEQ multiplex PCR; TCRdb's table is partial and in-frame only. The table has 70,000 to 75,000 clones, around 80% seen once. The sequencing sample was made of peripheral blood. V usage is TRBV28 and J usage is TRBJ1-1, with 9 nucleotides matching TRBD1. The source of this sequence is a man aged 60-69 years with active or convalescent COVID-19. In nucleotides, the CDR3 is TGTGCCAGCAGTCTCTTGCCGGGACAGGGTGACACTGAAGCTTTCTTT. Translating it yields CASSLLPGQGDTEAFF.